The 32 T cell receptor beta chains in this list originate from one sample, sequenced in a study of blood T cell repertoires in COVID-19. Sequencing was performed with immunoSEQ multiplex PCR; in TCRdb, only in-frame clones are kept and a portion is missing. The repertoire holds about 49,000 clones, with more than 90% as singletons. Specimen: peripheral blood. The receptors stem from a human donor in a cohort sampled during active COVID-19.

The gene calls are TRBV9 and TRBJ2-5, with 14 bases matching TRBD2. CDR3 length: 18 residues. The V gene's germline CDR1 is SGDLS and CDR2 YYNGEE. Losses at the gene ends were 3 bases for V and 2 bases for J; bases not matched to a gene: 9. CDR3: CASSGGTSGSGKQETQYF. The CDR3 coding sequence is TGTGCCAGCAGCGGAGGGACTAGCGGGAGCGGGAAGCAAGAGACCCAGTACTTC.

The gene calls are TRBV30 and TRBJ2-1; 10 nucleotides line up with TRBD2. CDR3 length equals 15 residues. Germline V lookup: CDR1 GTSNPN, CDR2 SVGIG (reference sequence). After removal of 1 base from V and 7 bases from J, the junction contained 7 bases not matched to a gene. The CDR3 loop reads CAWSGNPGLANEQFF. The CDR3 coding sequence is TGTGCCTGGAGTGGGAATCCGGGACTAGCGAATGAGCAGTTCTTC.

The chain recombines TRBV19 with TRBJ2-2, with D perhaps TRBD1 (6 bases). V was pared by 10 bases and J by 2 bases, with 20 bases between. This CDR3 spans 16 amino acids. From germline, CDR1 is LNHDA and CDR2 SQIVND (reference sequence). Written as DNA, the CDR3 is TGTGCCACGCGGGTGGGGTGGGGGCTTAACACCGGGGAGCTGTTTTTT. It specifies CATRVGWGLNTGELFF.

The rearrangement links TRBV7-9 to TRBJ1-1; D not resolved. This CDR3 is built from 14 residues. Germline lookup yields CDR1 SEHNR and CDR2 FQNEAQ (reference sequence). V lost 8 bases and J lost 0, with 13 bases in between. The CDR3 here is CASRIGVMNTEAFF. The CDR3 nucleotides read TGTGCCAGCCGCATCGGGGTTATGAACACTGAAGCTTTCTTT. The full variable domain, completed using reference TRBV7-9 and TRBJ1-1, is DTGVSQNPRHKITKRGQNVTFRCDPISEHNRLYWYRQTLGQGPEFLTYFQNEAQLEKSRLLSDRFSAERPKGSFSTLEIQRTEQGDSAMYLCASRIGVMNTEAFFGQGTRLTVV.

V is TRBV28 and J is TRBJ2-7, with a possible D match to TRBD2 (6 bases). Trimming removed 6 bases from V and 0 bases from J, with 15 bases in between. This CDR3 contains 15 residues. CDR1 MDHEN and CDR2 SYDVKM come from the germline V gene. Here the CDR3 reads CASRGEDAYSYEQYF. The CDR3 DNA reads TGTGCCAGCAGGGGGGAGGACGCTTACTCCTACGAGCAGTACTTC. Full variable domain (remainder filled in from reference TRBV28 and TRBJ2-7): DVKVTQSSRYLVKRTGEKVFLECVQDMDHENMFWYRQDPGLGLRLIYFSYDVKMKEKGDIPEGYSVSREKKERFSLILESASTNQTSMYLCASRGEDAYSYEQYFGPGTRLTVT.

This clone was recorded only once. The rearrangement uses TRBV29-1 and TRBJ2-7, with D possibly being TRBD2 (7 bases). CDR3 size: 12 residues. CDR1 and CDR2 (germline): SQVTM, ANQGSEA. With 8 bases removed from V and 5 bases from J, the gap between germline ends came to 16 bases. DNA of the CDR3: TGCAGCTGCCGGGGGGACACCCACGAGCAGTACTTC. Its protein is CSCRGDTHEQYF.

The chain employs TRBV5-5 and TRBJ2-1, with D perhaps matching TRBD1 (5 bases). This CDR3 is 15 amino acids long. Trimming shortened V by 4 bases and J by 0 bases, and 11 bases separated the two germline ends. Germline CDR1 reads SGHKS; CDR2 reads YYEKEE (reference sequence). CDR3 sequence reads: CASSRHRSSYNEQFF. In nucleotides, the CDR3 is TGTGCCAGCAGCAGGCACAGGAGCTCCTACAATGAGCAGTTCTTC.

The V and J genes are TRBV28 and TRBJ1-2, with D unclear. CDR1 is MDHEN, CDR2 SYDVKM, per germline. CDR3 length equals 13 residues. Trimming cost V 2 bases and J 5 bases, with 9 bases left between them. CDR3 DNA sequence: TGTGCCAGCAGTTTAATCCCGGGATATGGCTACACCTTC. It translates to CASSLIPGYGYTF.

The rearrangement uses TRBV28 and TRBJ1-4; a weak D match, TRBD1 (5 bases). This CDR3 is built from 15 residues. Per germline, CDR1 MDHEN and CDR2 SYDVKM. Trimming left V 6 bases short and J 9 bases short, with 20 bases between. The CDR3 spells CASRSGTNLSQKLFF. DNA of the CDR3: TGTGCCAGCAGGAGCGGGACTAACCTGTCCCAAAAACTGTTTTTT.

This clone was counted between two and nine times. The genes are TRBV6-1 and TRBJ1-2; 7 bases match TRBD1. The germline gives CDR1 MNHNS, CDR2 SASEGT. Losses at the gene ends were 1 base for V and 1 base for J; bases not matched to a gene: 3. The CDR3 is 15 amino acids. CDR3 region: CASSEEAGGNYGYTF. The CDR3 DNA follows: TGTGCCAGCAGTGAAGAGGCAGGGGGTAACTATGGCTACACCTTC.

This clone turned up a few times. V and J are TRBV19 and TRBJ2-7; 8 bases line up with TRBD1. The CDR3 consists of 13 residues. V trimming: 6 bases; J trimming: 3 bases; junction bases outside the gene matches: 4. The V gene's germline CDR1 is LNHDA and CDR2 SQIVND (reference sequence). CDR3 in amino acids: CASRGQELYEQYF. The CDR3 DNA follows: TGTGCCAGTAGGGGACAGGAACTCTACGAGCAGTACTTC.

V and J are TRBV5-1 and TRBJ2-7, with 10 positions matching TRBD1. The ends lost 0 bases at V and 4 bases at J; junction bases unmatched: 4. The germline CDR1 and CDR2 sequences are SGHRS and YFSETQ. The CDR3 is 15 amino acids. In nucleotides, the CDR3 is TGCGCCAGCAGCTTGGATGGGACAGGGGTTTACGAGCAGTACTTC. It translates to CASSLDGTGVYEQYF.

This chain joins TRBV19 and TRBJ1-6; no clear D. The CDR3 runs 14 residues. Germline V gene lookup returns CDR1 LNHDA and CDR2 SQIVND (reference sequence). V dropped 3 bases and J dropped 6 bases, with 9 bases sitting between them. The CDR3 DNA sequence: TGTGCCAGTAGTATGATGCGGGGTAATTCACCCCTCCACTTT. Amino acids: CASSMMRGNSPLHF. The full variable domain, rest sourced from reference TRBV19 and TRBJ1-6, is DGGITQSPKYLFRKEGQNVTLSCEQNLNHDAMYWYRQDPGQGLRLIYYSQIVNDFQKGDIAEGYSVSREKKESFPLTVTSAQKNPTAFYLCASSMMRGNSPLHFGNGTRLTVT.

The CDR3: CASTLAAGDNEQFF. CDR3 nucleotide sequence: TGCGCCAGCACGCTAGCGGCAGGGGACAATGAGCAGTTCTTC. V is TRBV5-1 and J is TRBJ2-1; D might be TRBD2 (7 bases). Germline lookup yields CDR1 SGHRS and CDR2 YFSETQ. The CDR3 is 14 amino acids. Trimming stripped 6 bases from V and 5 bases from J, with 15 bases between.

The V gene is TRBV6-6, the J gene TRBJ2-1; 10 nucleotides align to TRBD1. V lost 0 bases and J lost 1; bases outside the gene matches: 0. CDR1 and CDR2 from the germline V gene are MNHNY and SVGAGI (reference sequence). The CDR3 sequence is 16 residues long. The CDR3, as DNA: TGTGCCAGCAGTTACTCGGACAGGGGGTCCTACAATGAGCAGTTCTTC. It translates to CASSYSDRGSYNEQFF.

The J gene is TRBJ2-7, the V gene TRBV5-6; 13 bases match TRBD2. The CDR3 covers 14 residues. The V segment lost 0 bases and the J segment 10 bases; nucleotides outside the gene matches: 4. The germline CDR1 and CDR2 sequences are SGHDT and YYEEEE. This CDR3 reads CASSLGTSGGTQYV. CDR3 sequence (DNA): TGTGCCAGCAGCTTGGGGACTAGCGGGGGCACTCAGTACGTC.

The V and J genes are TRBV19 and TRBJ2-3; possible D gene TRBD2, 6 bases. Germline V gene lookup returns CDR1 LNHDA and CDR2 SQIVND (reference sequence). V was cut by 6 bases and J by 5 bases, with 21 bases left in between. The CDR3 has 16 amino acids. CDR3 in DNA: TGTGCCAGTAGCCGACTCGGGACGGTGGGAGGAGATACGCAGTATTTT. As protein: CASSRLGTVGGDTQYF.

The gene calls are TRBV27 and TRBJ2-4; TRBD2 agrees at 7 bases. Trimming at V came to 5 bases and at J to 3 bases, leaving 1 base not matched to a gene. Germline values: CDR1 MNHEY, CDR2 SMNVEV (reference sequence). The CDR3 extends over 13 amino acids. The CDR3 is CASSTGGKNIQYF. The CDR3 DNA follows: TGTGCCAGCAGTACGGGGGGCAAAAACATTCAGTACTTC.

The V gene is TRBV6-6, the J gene TRBJ2-5, with D unresolved. The CDR3 has 13 residues. Germline CDR1 reads MNHNY; CDR2 reads SVGAGI (reference sequence). Deletions cut 6 bases from V and 4 bases from J, with 12 bases between. The CDR3 DNA is TGTGCCAGCAGCCCCGGTCTAGGAGAGACCCAGTACTTC. It codes for CASSPGLGETQYF.

The V gene is TRBV5-1, the J gene TRBJ2-1; 7 bases match TRBD1. Germline lookup yields CDR1 SGHRS and CDR2 YFSETQ. There are 14 residues in the CDR3. V shed 4 bases, J shed 4 bases, and the junction held 5 bases outside the gene matches. CDR3 DNA sequence: TGCGCCAGCAGCGATAGGGACAGATACAATGAGCAGTTCTTC. Translation: CASSDRDRYNEQFF.

The chain employs TRBV7-2 and TRBJ2-7, with TRBD2 identical over 9 bases. The length of the CDR3 is 16 residues. V lost 1 base to trimming and J lost 0 bases; unmatched junction nucleotides: 4. Germline loops: CDR1 SGHTA, CDR2 FQGNSA. The CDR3 here is CASSLDMGLASYEQYF. In DNA, the CDR3 is TGTGCCAGCAGCTTAGACATGGGACTAGCCTCCTACGAGCAGTACTTC.

The V call is TRBV5-6, the J call TRBJ2-4, with 7 bases aligning to TRBD1. This CDR3 is built from 15 residues. The germline CDR1 and CDR2 sequences are SGHDT and YYEEEE. The V gene end was trimmed by 0 bases and the J gene end by 6 bases; junction bases not matched to a gene: 6. The CDR3 spells CASSLGGQRINIQYF. CDR3 DNA: TGTGCCAGCAGCTTGGGGGGACAGCGGATAAACATTCAGTACTTC.

V usage is TRBV10-1 and J usage is TRBJ2-1; the match to TRBD2 covers 9 bases. Germline V lookup: CDR1 WNHNN, CDR2 SYGVQD (reference sequence). Germline trimming cut 4 bases from V and 5 bases from J; bases unmatched to any gene: 6. The CDR3 is made up of 15 amino acids. The DNA for the CDR3 is TGCGCCAGCAGTGGAGGCGGGAGGGCCCACAATGAGCAGTTCTTC. Residues: CASSGGGRAHNEQFF.

The chain employs TRBV19 and TRBJ2-1; 15 positions match TRBD2. Germline CDR1 and CDR2: LNHDA and SQIVND (reference sequence). The CDR3 has 18 residues. This CDR3 reads CGSTGTSGRTSSYNEQFF. CDR3 DNA sequence: TGTGGATCAACCGGGACTAGCGGGAGGACAAGCTCCTACAATGAGCAGTTCTTC. Together with reference TRBV19 and TRBJ2-1, the CDR3 gives the full variable domain: DGGITQSPKYLFRKEGQNVTLSCEQNLNHDAMYWYRQDPGQGLRLIYYSQIVNDFQKGDIAEGYSVSREKKESFPLTVTSAQKNPTAFYLCGSTGTSGRTSSYNEQFFGPGTRLTVL.

The genes are TRBV6-5 and TRBJ1-1; D not certain. The germline CDR1 and CDR2 sequences are MNHEY and SVGAGI. Trimming pared 2 bases from V and 5 bases from J, leaving 9 bases between. The CDR3 has 13 amino acids. This chain's CDR3 is CASSYGPGTEAFF. The CDR3 nucleotides are TGTGCCAGCAGTTACGGCCCCGGGACTGAAGCTTTCTTT.

The genes are TRBV5-8 and TRBJ1-1, with 9 bases lining up with TRBD1. CDR1 and CDR2 (germline): SGHTS, YDEGEE. The J segment lost 5 bases and the V segment lost 3 bases, leaving 5 bases of the junction unmatched. CDR3 size: 14 residues. The CDR3 sequence is CASSYGQGNTEAFF. The DNA for the CDR3 is TGTGCCAGCAGCTACGGACAGGGGAATACTGAAGCTTTCTTT.

This clone was counted a single time. This sequence joins TRBV28 and TRBJ1-5; no clear D gene. CDR1 and CDR2 (germline): MDHEN, SYDVKM. With 6 bases removed from V and 0 bases from J, the gap between germline ends came to 9 bases. There are 14 residues in the CDR3. The CDR3, as DNA: TGTGCCAGCAGGGAGGCTTATAGCAATCAGCCCCAGCATTTT. Translated, it gives CASREAYSNQPQHF.

In DNA, the CDR3 is TGTGCCAGCACCCCCCCAGGGGGCACTGAAGCTTTCTTT. Its protein product is CASTPPGGTEAFF. V and J are TRBV2 and TRBJ1-1, with 7 bases matching TRBD1. CDR3 length: 13 amino acids. The V segment lost 7 bases and the J segment 4 bases; nucleotides outside the gene matches: 6. Germline V gives CDR1 SNHLY, CDR2 FYNNEI. Full variable domain (remainder filled in from reference TRBV2 and TRBJ1-1): EPEVTQTPSHQVTQMGQEVILRCVPISNHLYFYWYRQILGQKVEFLVSFYNNEISEKSEIFDDQFSVERPDGSNFTLKIRSTKLEDSAMYFCASTPPGGTEAFFGQGTRLTVV.

This clone has more than one count but fewer than ten. The chain links TRBV15 to TRBJ1-5; no definite D call. With 0 bases removed from V and 6 bases from J, the gap between germline ends came to 9 bases. The CDR3 extends over 14 amino acids. Germline CDR1 LNHNV, CDR2 YYDKDF (reference sequence). In nucleotides, the CDR3 is TGTGCCACCAGCAGAGATCGAGAGGGTCAGCCCCAGCATTTT. It specifies CATSRDREGQPQHF.

The rearrangement links TRBV12-3 or TRBV12-4 to TRBJ2-7, with D tentatively TRBD1 (6 bases). V gave up 4 bases and J gave up 5 bases, with 12 bases separating them. The CDR3 runs to 13 residues. The CDR3 nucleotides are TGTGCCAGCAGTTCCACAGGGTTTCACGAGCAGTACTTC. Amino acid sequence: CASSSTGFHEQYF.

Worth noting for this clone: The junction shows a germline mismatch at one end, possibly a read error. The rearrangement links TRBV6-5 to TRBJ2-1; 7 bases map to TRBD1. The CDR3 is 15 residues long. Germline V gives CDR1 MNHEY, CDR2 SVGAGI. The CDR3 nucleotides are TGTGCCAGCAGCTACTCAGGGGGAAATCTCGATGAGCAGTTCTTC. Translating gives CASSYSGGNLDEQFF.

This clone was observed a single time. The chain recombines TRBV10-3 with TRBJ1-2, with 9 nucleotides matching TRBD1. The CDR3 has 13 amino acids. Per germline, CDR1 ENHRY and CDR2 SYGVKD. Trimming removed 11 bases from V and 6 bases from J; junction bases left unmatched: 10. The CDR3 sequence: CALRDREGDGYTF. For the CDR3, the DNA is TGTGCCCTGCGGGACAGGGAAGGAGATGGCTACACCTTC.